This TCR beta chain is drawn from a study of human versus mouse CDR3 diversity and MHC coevolution. Using immunoSEQ multiplex PCR, the repertoire was profiled, and TCRdb retains in-frame clones only, with some absent. The data show tens of thousands of clones, just under 95% seen once. The CDR3 loop spans 16 amino acids. Trimming removed 1 base from V and 6 bases from J; junction bases left unmatched: 6. Germline V CDR1 and CDR2: SGHNT, YYREEE (reference sequence). The rearrangement uses TRBV5-4 and TRBJ2-2; 10 bases agree with TRBD2. This clonotype originated in a person aged 55-75 years in good health. Input material: naive CD4+ T cells from blood. Subset denoted: CD45RO-negative CD62L-positive naive CD4 T cells. The CDR3 loop reads CASSLKASGRPGELFF. DNA for the CDR3: TGTGCCAGCAGCTTGAAAGCTAGCGGGAGACCCGGGGAGCTGTTTTTT.